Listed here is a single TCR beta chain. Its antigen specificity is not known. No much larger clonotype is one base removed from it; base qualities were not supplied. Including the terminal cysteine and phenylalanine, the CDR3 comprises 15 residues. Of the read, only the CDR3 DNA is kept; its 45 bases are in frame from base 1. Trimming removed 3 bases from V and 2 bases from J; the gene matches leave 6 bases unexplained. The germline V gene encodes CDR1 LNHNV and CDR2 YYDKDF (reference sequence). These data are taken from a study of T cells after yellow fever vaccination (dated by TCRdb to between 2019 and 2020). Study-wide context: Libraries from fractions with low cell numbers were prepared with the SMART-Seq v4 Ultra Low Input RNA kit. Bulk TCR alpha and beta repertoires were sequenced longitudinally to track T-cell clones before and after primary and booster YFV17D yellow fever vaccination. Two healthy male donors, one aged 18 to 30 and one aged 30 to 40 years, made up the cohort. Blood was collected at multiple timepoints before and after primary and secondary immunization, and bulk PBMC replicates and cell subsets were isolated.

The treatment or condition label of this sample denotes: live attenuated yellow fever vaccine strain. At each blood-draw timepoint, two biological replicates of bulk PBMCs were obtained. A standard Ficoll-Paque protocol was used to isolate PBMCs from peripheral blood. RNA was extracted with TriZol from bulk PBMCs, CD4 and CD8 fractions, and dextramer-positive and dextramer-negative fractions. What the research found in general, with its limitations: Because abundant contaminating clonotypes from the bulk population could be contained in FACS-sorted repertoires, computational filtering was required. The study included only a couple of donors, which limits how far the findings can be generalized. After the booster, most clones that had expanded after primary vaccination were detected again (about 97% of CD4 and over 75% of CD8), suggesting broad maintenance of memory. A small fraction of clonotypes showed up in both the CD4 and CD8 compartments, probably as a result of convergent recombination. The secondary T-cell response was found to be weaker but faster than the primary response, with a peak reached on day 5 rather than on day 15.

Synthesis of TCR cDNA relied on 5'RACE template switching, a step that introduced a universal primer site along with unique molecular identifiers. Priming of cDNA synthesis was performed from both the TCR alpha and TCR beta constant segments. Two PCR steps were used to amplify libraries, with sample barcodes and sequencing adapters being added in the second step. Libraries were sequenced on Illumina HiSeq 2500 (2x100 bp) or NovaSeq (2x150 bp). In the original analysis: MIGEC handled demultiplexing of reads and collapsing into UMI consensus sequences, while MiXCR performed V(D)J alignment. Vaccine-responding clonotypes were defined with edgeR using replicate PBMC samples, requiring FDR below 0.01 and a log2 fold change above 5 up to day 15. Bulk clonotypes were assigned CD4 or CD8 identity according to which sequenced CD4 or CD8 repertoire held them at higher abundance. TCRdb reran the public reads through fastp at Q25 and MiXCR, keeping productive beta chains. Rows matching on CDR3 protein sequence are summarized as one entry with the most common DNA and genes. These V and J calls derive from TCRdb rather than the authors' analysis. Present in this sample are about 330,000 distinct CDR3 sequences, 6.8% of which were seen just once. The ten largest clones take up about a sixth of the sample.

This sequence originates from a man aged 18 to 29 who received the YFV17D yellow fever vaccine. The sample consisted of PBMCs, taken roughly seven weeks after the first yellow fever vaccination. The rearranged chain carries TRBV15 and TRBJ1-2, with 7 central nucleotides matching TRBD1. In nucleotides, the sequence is TGTGCCACCAGCAGGGGGGGACAGCCAAACTATGGCTACACCTTC. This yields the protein CATSRGGQPNYGYTF.